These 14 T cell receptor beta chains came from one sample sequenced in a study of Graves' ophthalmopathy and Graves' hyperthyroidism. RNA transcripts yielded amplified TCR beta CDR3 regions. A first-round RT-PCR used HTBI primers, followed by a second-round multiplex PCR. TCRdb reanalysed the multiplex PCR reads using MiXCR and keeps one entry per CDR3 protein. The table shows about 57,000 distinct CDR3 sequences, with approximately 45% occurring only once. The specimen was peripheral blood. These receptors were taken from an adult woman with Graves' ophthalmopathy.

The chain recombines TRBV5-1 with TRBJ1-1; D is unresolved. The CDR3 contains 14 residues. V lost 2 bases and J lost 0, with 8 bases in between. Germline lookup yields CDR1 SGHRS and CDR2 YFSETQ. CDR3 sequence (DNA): TGCGCCAGCAGCTTTGGGAGGATGAACACTGAAGCTTTCTTT. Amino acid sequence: CASSFGRMNTEAFF.

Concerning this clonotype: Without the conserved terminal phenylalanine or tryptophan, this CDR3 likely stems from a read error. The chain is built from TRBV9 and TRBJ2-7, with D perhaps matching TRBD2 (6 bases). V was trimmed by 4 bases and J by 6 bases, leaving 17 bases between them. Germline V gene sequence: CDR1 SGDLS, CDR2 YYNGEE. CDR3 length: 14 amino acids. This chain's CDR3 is CASSPGTGGVEQYL. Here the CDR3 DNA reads TGTGCCAGCAGCCCGGGGACTGGGGGTGTCGAGCAGTACTTA.

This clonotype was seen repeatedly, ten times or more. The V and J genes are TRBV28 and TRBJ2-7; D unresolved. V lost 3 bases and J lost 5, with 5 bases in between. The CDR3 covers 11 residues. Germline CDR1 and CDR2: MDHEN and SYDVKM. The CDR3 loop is CASSFLNEQYF. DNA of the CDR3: TGTGCCAGCAGTTTTTTAAACGAGCAGTACTTC.

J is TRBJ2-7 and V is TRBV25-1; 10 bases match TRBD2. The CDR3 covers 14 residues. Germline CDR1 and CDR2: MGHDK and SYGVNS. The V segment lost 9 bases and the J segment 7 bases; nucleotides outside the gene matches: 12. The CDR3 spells CASTELAGEVEQYF. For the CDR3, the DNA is TGTGCCAGTACAGAGCTAGCGGGAGAGGTGGAGCAGTACTTC.

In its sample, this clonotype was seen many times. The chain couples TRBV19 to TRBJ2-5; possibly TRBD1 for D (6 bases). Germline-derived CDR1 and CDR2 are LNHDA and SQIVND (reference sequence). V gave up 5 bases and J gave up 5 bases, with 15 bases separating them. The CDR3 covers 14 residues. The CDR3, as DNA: TGTGCCAGTAGTTCAGCCGGGACATGGGAGACCCAGTACTTC. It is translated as CASSSAGTWETQYF.

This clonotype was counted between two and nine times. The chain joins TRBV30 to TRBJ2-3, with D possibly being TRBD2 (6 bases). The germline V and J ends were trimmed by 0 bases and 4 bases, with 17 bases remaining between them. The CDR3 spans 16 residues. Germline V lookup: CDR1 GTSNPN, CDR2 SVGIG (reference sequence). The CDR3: CAWSVFSGVGADTQYF. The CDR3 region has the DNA TGTGCCTGGAGTGTATTTAGCGGAGTAGGGGCAGATACGCAGTATTTT.

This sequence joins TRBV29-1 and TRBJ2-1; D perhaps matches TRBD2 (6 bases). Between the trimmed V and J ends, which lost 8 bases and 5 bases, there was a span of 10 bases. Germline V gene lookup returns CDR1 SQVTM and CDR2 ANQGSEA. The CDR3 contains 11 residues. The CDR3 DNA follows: TGCAGCTCGGGACTGAACAATGAGCAGTTCTTC. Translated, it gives CSSGLNNEQFF.

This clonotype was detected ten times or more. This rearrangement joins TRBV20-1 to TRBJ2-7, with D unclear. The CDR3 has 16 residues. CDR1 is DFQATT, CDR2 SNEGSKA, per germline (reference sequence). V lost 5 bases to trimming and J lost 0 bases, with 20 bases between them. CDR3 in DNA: TGCAGTGCTCACCCGGCGTCGCAGACTTCCTCCTACGAGCAGTACTTC. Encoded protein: CSAHPASQTSSYEQYF.

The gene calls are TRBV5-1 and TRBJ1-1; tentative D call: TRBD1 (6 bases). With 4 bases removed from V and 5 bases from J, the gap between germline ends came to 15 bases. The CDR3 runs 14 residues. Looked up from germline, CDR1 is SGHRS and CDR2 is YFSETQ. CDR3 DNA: TGCGCCAGCAGCGCGGGGGCAGGGGATACTGAAGCTTTCTTT. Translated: CASSAGAGDTEAFF.

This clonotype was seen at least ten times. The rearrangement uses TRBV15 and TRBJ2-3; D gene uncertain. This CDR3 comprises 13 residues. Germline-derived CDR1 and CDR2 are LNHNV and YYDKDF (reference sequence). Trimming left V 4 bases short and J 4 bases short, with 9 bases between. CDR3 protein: CATSKGPSDTQYF. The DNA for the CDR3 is TGTGCCACCAGCAAAGGCCCATCAGATACGCAGTATTTT.

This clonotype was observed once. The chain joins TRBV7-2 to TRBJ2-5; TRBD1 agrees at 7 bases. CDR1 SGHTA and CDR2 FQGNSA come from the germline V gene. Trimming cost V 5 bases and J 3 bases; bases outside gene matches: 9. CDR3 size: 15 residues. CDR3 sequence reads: CASSQQGSTEETQYF. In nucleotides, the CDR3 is TGTGCCAGCAGCCAACAGGGGTCCACTGAAGAGACCCAGTACTTC.

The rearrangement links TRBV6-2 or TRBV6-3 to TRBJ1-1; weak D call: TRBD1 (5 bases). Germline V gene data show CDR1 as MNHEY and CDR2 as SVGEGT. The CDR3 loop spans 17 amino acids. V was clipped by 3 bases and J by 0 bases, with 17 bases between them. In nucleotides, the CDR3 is TGTGCCAGCAGTTATGACCCCATCAGGGTATTGAACACTGAAGCTTTCTTT. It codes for CASSYDPIRVLNTEAFF.

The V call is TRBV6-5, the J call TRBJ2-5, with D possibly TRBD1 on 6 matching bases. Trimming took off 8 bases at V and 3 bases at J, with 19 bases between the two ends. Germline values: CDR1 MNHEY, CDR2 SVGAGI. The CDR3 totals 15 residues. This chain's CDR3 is CASAKQAGEKETQYF. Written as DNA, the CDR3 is TGTGCCAGCGCTAAACAGGCAGGGGAGAAAGAGACCCAGTACTTC.

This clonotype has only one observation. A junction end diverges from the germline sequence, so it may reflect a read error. This CDR3 reads CVSSIGGSESGANVLTF. The CDR3 coding sequence is TGTGTCAGTAGTATTGGCGGGAGCGAGTCAGGGGCCAACGTACTGACATTC. The V call is TRBV19, the J call TRBJ2-6; D might be TRBD2 (7 bases). Germline lookup yields CDR1 LNHDA and CDR2 SQIVND (reference sequence). This CDR3 is built from 17 residues.